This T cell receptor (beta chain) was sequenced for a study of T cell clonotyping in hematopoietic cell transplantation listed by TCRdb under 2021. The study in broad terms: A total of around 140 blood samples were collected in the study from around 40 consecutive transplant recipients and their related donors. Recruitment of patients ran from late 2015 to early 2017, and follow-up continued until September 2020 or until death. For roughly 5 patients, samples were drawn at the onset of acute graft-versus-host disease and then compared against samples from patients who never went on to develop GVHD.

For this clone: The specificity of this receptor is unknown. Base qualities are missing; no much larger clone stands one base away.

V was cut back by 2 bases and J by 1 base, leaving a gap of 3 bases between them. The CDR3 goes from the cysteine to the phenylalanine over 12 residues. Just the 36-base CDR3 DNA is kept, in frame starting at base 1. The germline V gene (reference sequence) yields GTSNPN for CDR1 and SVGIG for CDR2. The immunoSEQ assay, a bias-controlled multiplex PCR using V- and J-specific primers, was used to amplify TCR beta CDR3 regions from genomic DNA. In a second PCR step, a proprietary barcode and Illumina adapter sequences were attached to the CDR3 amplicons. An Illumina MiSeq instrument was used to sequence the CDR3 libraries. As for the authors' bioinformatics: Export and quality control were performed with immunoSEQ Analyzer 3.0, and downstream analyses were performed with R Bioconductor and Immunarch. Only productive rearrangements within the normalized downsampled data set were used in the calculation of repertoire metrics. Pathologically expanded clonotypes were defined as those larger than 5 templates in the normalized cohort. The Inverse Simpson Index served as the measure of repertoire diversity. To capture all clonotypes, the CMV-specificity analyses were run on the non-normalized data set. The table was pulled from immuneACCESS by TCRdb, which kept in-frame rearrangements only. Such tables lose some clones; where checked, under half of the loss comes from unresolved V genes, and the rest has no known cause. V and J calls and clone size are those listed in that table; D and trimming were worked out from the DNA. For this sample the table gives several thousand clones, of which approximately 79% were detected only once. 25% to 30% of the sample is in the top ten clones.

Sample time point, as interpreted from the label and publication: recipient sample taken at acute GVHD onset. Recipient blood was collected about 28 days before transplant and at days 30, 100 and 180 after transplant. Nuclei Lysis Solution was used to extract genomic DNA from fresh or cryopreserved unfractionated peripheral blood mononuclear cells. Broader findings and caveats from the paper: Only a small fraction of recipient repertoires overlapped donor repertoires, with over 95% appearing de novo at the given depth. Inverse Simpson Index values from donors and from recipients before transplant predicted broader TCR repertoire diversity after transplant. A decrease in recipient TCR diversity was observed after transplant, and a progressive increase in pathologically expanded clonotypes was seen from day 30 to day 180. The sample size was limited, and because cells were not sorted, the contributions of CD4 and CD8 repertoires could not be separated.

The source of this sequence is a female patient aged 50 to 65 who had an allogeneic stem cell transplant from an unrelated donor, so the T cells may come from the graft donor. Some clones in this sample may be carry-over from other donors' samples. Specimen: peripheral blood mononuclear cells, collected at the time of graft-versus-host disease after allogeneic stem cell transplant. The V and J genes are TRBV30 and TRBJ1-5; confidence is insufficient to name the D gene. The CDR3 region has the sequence CAWSLSNQPQHF. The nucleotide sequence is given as TGTGCCTGGAGTCTCAGCAATCAGCCCCAGCATTTT.